This T cell receptor beta chain was profiled in a study of T cells expressing NK-cell markers. Study overall: Each TCR beta repertoire originated in sorted T cells that were CD3+CD56+NKG2C+, CD3+CD56+NKG2C- or CD3+CD56-NKG2C+. Eight donors were sequenced, seven testing HCMV-seropositive and one testing seronegative.

A 5'RACE template switching approach incorporating UMIs was used to make TCR beta cDNA. TCRdb reanalyzed the 5' RACE reads, giving one entry per CDR3 protein sequence and no DNA. Its listing shows 500,000 to 700,000 distinct CDR3 sequences. Study results and limitations: In a group of 5 or 6 donors, dominant NKG2C+ clonotypes represented about 1.0-8% of CD8+ T cells.

A note on this clonotype: Its antigen is as yet unknown.

Germline values: CDR1 SGHDN, CDR2 FVKESK. The CDR3 runs to 15 residues. This rearrangement joins TRBV14 to TRBJ2-1. Sequenced: blood T cells: a sorted CD56 or NKG2C T cell subset, CD4+ or CD8+ T cells, or bulk PBMC T cells (not recorded which). This TCR derives from a man aged 18-30 years in good health. The CDR3 reads CASSQAALGFQTQFF.